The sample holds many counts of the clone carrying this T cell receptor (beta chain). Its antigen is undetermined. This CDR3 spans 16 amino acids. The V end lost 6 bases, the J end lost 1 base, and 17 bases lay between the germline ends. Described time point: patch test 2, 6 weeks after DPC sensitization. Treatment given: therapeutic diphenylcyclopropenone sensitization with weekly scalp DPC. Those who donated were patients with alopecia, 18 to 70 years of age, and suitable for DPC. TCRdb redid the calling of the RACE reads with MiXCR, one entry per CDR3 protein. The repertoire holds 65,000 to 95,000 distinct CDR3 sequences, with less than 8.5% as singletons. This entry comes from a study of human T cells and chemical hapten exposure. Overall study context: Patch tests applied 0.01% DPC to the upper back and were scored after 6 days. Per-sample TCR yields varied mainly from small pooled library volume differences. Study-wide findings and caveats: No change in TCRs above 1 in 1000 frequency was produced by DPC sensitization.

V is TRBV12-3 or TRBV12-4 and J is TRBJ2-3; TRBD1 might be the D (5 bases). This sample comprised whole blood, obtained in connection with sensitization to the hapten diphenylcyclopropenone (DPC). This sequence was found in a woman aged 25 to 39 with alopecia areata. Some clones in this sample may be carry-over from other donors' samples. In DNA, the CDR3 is TGTGCCAGCAGCCGCGACAGCAAACCCCGCACAGATACGCAGTATTTT. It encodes CASSRDSKPRTDTQYF.